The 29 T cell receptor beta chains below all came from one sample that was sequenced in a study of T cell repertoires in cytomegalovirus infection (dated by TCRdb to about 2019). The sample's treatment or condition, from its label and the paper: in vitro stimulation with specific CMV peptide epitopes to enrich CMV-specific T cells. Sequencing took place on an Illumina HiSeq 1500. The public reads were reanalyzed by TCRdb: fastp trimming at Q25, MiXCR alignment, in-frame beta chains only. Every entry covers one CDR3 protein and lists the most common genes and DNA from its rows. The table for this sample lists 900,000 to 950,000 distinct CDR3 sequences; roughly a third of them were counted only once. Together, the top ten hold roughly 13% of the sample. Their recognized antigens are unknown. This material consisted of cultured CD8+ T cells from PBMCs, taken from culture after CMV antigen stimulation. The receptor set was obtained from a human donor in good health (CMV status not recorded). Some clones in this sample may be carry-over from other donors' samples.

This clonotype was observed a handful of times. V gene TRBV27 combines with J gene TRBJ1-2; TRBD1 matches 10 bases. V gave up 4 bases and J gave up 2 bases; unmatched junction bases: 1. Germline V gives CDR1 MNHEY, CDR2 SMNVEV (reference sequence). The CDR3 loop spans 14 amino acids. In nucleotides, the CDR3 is TGTGCCAGCAGTTGGGACAGGGGCAACTATGGCTACACCTTC. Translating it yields CASSWDRGNYGYTF.

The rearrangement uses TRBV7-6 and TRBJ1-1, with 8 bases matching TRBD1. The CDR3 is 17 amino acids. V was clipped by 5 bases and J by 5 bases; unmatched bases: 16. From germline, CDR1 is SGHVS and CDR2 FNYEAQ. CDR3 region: CASSPAAGGAFWTEAFF. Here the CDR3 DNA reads TGTGCCAGCAGCCCGGCGGCAGGGGGCGCGTTTTGGACTGAAGCTTTCTTT.

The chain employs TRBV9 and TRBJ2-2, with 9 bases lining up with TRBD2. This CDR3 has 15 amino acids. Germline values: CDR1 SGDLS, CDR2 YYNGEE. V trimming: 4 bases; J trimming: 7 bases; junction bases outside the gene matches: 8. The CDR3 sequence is CASSSAGGPIGELFF. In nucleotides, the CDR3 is TGTGCCAGCAGCAGTGCGGGGGGGCCGATCGGGGAGCTGTTTTTT.

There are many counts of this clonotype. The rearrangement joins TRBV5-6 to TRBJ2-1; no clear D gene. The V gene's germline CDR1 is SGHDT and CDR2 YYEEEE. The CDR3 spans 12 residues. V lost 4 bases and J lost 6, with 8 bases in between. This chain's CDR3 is CASSVRPNEQFF. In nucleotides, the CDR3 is TGTGCCAGCAGCGTCCGTCCCAATGAGCAGTTCTTC.

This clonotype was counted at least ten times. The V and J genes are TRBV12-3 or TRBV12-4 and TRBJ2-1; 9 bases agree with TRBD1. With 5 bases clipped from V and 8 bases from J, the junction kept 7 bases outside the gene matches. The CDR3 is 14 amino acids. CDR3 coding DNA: TGTGCCAGCAGTATCCGGGACAGGGTCGATGAGCAGTTCTTC. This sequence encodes CASSIRDRVDEQFF.

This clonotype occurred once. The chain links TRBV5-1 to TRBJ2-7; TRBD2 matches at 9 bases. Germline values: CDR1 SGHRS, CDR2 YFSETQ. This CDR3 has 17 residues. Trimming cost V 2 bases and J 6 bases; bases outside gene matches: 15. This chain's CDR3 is CASSFSTSGVPFAEQYF. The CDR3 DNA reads TGCGCCAGCAGCTTCTCGACTAGCGGAGTGCCGTTTGCCGAGCAGTACTTC.

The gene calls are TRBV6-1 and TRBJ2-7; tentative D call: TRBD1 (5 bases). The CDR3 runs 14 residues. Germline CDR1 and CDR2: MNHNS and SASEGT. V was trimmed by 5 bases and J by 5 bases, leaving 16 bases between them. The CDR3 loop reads CASSTQGNEDEQYF. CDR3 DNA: TGTGCCAGCAGTACCCAGGGAAACGAGGACGAGCAGTACTTC.

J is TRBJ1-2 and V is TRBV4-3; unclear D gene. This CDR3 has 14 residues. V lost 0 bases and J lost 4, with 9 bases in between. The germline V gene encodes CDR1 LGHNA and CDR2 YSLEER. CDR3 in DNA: TGCGCCAGCAGCCAAGATACAGCAGGCTATGGCTACACCTTC. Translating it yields CASSQDTAGYGYTF.

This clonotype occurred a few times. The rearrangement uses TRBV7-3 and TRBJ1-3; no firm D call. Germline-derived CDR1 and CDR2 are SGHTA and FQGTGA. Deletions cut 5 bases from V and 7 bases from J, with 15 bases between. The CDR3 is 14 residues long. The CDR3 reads CASSPGPWENTIYF. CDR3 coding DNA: TGTGCCAGCAGCCCGGGCCCGTGGGAGAACACCATATATTTT.

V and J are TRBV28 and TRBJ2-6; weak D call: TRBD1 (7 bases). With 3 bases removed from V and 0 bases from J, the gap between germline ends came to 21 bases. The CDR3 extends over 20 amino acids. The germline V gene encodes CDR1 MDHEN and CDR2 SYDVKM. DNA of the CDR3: TGTGCCAGCAGTTTTGACCCCCGACAGGGACTTTACTCTGGGGCCAACGTCCTGACTTTC. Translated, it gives CASSFDPRQGLYSGANVLTF. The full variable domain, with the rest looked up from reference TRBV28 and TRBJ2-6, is DVKVTQSSRYLVKRTGEKVFLECVQDMDHENMFWYRQDPGLGLRLIYFSYDVKMKEKGDIPEGYSVSREKKERFSLILESASTNQTSMYLCASSFDPRQGLYSGANVLTFGAGSRLTVL.

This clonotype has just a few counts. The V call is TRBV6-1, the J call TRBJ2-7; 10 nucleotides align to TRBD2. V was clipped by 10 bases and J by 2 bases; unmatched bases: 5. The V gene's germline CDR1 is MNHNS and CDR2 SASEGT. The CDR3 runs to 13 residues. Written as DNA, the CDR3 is TGTGCCACTGGACTAGCGGATCCCTACGAGCAGTACTTC. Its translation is CATGLADPYEQYF.

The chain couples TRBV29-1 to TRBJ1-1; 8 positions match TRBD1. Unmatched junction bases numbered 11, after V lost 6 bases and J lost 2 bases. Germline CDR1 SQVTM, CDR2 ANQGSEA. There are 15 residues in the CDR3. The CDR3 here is CSVVVDRGTNTEAFF. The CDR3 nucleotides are TGCAGCGTCGTGGTCGACAGGGGCACCAACACTGAAGCTTTCTTT.

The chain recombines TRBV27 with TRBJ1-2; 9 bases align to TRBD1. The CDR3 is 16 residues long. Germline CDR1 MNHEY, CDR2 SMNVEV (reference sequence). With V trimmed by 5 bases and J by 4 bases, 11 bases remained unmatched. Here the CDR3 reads CASSTSGTGTLYGYTF. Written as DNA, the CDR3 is TGTGCCAGCAGTACCTCCGGGACAGGGACACTCTATGGCTACACCTTC.

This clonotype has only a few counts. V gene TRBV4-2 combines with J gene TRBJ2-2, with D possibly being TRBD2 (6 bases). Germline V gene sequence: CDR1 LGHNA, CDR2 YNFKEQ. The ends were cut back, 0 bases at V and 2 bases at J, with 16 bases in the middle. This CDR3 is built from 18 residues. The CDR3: CASSQEGLWTTNTGELFF. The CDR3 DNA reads TGTGCCAGCAGCCAAGAGGGACTTTGGACTACTAACACCGGGGAGCTGTTTTTT.

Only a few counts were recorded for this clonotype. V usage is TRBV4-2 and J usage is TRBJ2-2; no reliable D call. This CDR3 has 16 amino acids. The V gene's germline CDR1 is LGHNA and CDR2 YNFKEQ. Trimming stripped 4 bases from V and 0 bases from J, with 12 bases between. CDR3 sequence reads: CASSPGLGTNTGELFF. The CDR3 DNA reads TGTGCCAGCAGCCCCGGGCTAGGGACGAACACCGGGGAGCTGTTTTTT.

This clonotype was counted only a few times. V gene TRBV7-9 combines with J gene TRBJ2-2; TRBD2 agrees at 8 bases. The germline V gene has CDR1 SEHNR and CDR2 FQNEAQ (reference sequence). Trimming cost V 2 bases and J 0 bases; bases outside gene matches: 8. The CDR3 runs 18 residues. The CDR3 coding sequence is TGTGCCAGCAGCTTAAGAGCGGGGGAGACTACGAACACCGGGGAGCTGTTTTTT. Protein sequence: CASSLRAGETTNTGELFF.

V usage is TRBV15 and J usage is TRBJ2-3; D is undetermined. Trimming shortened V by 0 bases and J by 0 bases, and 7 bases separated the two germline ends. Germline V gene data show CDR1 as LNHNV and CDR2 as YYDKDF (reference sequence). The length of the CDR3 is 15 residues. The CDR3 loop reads CATSRDTTSTDTQYF. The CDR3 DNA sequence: TGTGCCACCAGCAGAGATACGACTAGCACAGATACGCAGTATTTT. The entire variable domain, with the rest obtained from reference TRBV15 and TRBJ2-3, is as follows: DAMVIQNPRYQVTQFGKPVTLSCSQTLNHNVMYWYQQKSSQAPKLLFHYYDKDFNNEADTPDNFQSRRPNTSFCFLDIRSPGLGDTAMYLCATSRDTTSTDTQYFGPGTRLTVL.

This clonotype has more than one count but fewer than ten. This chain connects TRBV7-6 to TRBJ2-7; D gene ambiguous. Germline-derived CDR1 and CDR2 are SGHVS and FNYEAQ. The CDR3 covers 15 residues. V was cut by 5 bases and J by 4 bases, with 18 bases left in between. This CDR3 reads CASSLTAVDVYEQYF. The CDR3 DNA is TGTGCCAGCAGCCTAACGGCTGTAGATGTTTACGAGCAGTACTTC.

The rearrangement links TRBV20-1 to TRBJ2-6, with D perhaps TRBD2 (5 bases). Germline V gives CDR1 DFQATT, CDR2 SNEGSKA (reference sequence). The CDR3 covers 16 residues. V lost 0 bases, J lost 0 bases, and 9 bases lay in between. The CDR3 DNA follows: TGCAGTGCTAGAGAACGGGGTTACTCTGGGGCCAACGTCCTGACTTTC. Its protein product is CSARERGYSGANVLTF.

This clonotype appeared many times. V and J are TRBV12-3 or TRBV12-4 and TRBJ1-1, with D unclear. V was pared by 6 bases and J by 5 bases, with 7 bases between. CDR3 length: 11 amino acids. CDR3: CASSPGTEAFF. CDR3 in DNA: TGTGCCAGCAGCCCCGGGACTGAAGCTTTCTTT.

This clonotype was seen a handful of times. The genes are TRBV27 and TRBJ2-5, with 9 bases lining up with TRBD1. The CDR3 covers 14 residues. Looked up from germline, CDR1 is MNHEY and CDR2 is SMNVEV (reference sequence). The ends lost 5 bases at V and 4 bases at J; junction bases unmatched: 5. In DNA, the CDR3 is TGTGCCAGCAGTGACAGGGGGGATGGAGAGACCCAGTACTTC. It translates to CASSDRGDGETQYF.

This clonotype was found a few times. In DNA form, the CDR3 reads TGTGCCAGCAGTGAATCCCCCGGGAGCACAGATACGCAGTATTTT. It specifies CASSESPGSTDTQYF. V usage is TRBV2 and J usage is TRBJ2-3; D is uncertain. This CDR3 has 15 amino acids. Germline assignment: CDR1 SNHLY and CDR2 FYNNEI. Trimming shortened V by 2 bases and J by 0 bases, and 9 bases separated the two germline ends.

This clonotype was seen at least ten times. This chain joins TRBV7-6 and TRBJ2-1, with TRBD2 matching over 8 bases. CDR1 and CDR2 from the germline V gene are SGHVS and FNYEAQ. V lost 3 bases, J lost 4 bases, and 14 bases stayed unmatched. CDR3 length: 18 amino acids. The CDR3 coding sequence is TGTGCCAGCAGCTTCGAGAGCGGGGGACCTATACTTTACAATGAGCAGTTCTTC. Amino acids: CASSFESGGPILYNEQFF.

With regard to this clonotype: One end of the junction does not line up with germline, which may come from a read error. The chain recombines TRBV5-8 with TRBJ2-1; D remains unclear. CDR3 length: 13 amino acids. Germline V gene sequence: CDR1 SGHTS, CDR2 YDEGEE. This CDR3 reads CTSSLVLFNEQFF. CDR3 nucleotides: TGTACCAGCAGCTTGGTCCTCTTCAATGAGCAGTTCTTC.

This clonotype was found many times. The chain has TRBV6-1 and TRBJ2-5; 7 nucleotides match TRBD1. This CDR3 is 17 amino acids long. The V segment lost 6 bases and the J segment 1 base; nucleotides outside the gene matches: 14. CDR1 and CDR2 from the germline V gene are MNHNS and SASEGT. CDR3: CASRHRLWTGVQETQYF. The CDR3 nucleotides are TGTGCCAGCAGACACCGCCTCTGGACAGGAGTCCAAGAGACCCAGTACTTC.

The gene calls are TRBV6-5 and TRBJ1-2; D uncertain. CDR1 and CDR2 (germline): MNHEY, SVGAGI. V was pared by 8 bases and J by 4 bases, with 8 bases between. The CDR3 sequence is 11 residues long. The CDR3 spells CASLGIYGYTF. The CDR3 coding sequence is TGTGCCAGCCTGGGGATCTATGGCTACACCTTC.

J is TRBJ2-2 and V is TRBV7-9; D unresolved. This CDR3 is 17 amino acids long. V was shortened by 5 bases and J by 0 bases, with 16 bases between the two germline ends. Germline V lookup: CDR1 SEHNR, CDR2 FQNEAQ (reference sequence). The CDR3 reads CASSPPWRRSNTGELFF. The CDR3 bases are TGTGCCAGCAGCCCCCCCTGGCGCAGATCGAACACCGGGGAGCTGTTTTTT.

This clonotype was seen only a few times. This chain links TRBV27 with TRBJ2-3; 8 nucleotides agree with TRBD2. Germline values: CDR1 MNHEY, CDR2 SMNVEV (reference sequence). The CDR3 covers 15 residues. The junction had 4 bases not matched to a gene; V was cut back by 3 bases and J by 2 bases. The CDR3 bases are TGTGCCAGCAGTTTTTGGCGGGGGGCCACAGATACGCAGTATTTT. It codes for CASSFWRGATDTQYF.

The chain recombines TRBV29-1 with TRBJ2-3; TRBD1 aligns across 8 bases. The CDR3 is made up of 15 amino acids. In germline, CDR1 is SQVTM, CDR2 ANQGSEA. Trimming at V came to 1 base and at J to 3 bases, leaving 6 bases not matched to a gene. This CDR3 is CSVEGTGLWTDTQYF. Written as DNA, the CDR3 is TGCAGCGTTGAAGGGACAGGGTTGTGGACAGATACGCAGTATTTT.